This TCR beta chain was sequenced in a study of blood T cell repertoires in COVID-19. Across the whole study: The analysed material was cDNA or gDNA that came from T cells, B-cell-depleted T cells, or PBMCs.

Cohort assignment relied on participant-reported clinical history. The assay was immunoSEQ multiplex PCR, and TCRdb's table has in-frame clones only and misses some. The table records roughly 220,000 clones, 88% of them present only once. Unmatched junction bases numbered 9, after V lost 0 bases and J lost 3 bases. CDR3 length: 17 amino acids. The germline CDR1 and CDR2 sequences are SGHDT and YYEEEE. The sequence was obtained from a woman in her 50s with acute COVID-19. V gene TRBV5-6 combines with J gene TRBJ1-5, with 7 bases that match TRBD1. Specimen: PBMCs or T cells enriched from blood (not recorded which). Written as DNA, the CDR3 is TGTGCCAGCAGCTTGGCCGGAGTAGGGGGCGCCAATCAGCCCCAGCATTTT. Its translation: CASSLAGVGGANQPQHF.